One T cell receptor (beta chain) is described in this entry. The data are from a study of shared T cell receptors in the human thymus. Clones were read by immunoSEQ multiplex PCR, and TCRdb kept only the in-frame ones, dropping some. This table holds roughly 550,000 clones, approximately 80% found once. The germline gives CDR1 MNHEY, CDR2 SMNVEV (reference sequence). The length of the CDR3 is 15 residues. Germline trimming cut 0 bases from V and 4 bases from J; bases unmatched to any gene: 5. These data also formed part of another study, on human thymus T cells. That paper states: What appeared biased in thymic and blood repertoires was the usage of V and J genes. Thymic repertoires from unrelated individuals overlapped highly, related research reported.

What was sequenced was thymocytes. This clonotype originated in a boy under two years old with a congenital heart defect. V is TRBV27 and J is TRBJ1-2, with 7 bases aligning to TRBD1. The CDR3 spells CASSLSTGQAYGYTF. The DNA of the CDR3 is TGTGCCAGCAGTTTATCGACTGGACAGGCCTATGGCTACACCTTC.